The rows below give T cell receptor beta chains drawn from one sample of a study of CD8 T cells in Susac syndrome. Via MiXCR, TCRdb re-called the immunoSEQ multiplex PCR reads, giving one row per CDR3 protein. This table has some 190,000 distinct CDR3 sequences, about 95% appearing once. The specimen was CD4+ T cells from PBMCs. The receptor set was obtained from a human donor in good health. The CDR3 runs from the conserved cysteine through the conserved F or W. D genes are given only for firm matches. Some rows mark clone size as missing; the rest say once, few, many or name a class of expanded clone.

D	size	J	V	CDR3	DNA
NA	NA	TRBJ1-1	TRBV12-3/TRBV12-4	CASSFQRDTEAFF	TGTGCCAGCAGTTTTCAGCGGGACACTGAAGCTTTCTTT
TRBD2	NA	TRBJ2-3	TRBV29-1	CSVSVGGATDTQYF	TGCAGCGTTTCGGTCGGGGGGGCGACAGATACGCAGTATTTT
TRBD1	NA	TRBJ2-5	TRBV29-1	CSVDGTGGPGETQYF	TGCAGCGTTGATGGGACAGGGGGCCCTGGAGAGACCCAGTACTTC
TRBD1	NA	TRBJ1-5	TRBV30	CAPIAVGTGRSQPQHF	TGTGCCCCGATTGCCGTCGGGACAGGGAGAAGTCAGCCCCAGCATTTT
TRBD2	NA	TRBJ2-2	TRBV11-3	CASSILPGGLTGELFF	TGTGCCAGCAGCATTCTTCCGGGGGGGCTCACCGGGGAGCTGTTTTTT
TRBD1	NA	TRBJ1-3	TRBV5-4	CASSGDRGPGNTIYF	TGTGCCAGCAGCGGGGACAGGGGGCCTGGAAACACCATATATTTT
NA	NA	TRBJ1-5	TRBV20-1	CSEARGGNQPQHF	TGCAGTGAAGCTCGGGGAGGCAATCAGCCCCAGCATTTT
NA	NA	TRBJ2-7	TRBV5-1	CASTEGPSYEQYF	TGCGCCAGCACCGAGGGGCCCTCCTACGAGCAGTACTTC
TRBD1	NA	TRBJ1-2	TRBV9	CASSVDSGGTGAGYTF	TGTGCCAGCAGCGTAGATTCAGGGGGGACAGGGGCTGGCTACACCTTC
NA	NA	TRBJ1-4	TRBV15	CATSRDFNEKLFF	TGTGCCACCAGCAGAGATTTTAACGAAAAACTGTTTTTT
NA	NA	TRBJ2-7	TRBV18	CASSPNAEIYEQYF	TGTGCCAGCTCACCGAACGCGGAGATCTACGAGCAGTACTTC
NA	NA	TRBJ2-1	TRBV2	CASSGQLAYNEQFF	TGTGCCAGCAGCGGACAGCTAGCCTACAATGAGCAGTTCTTC
NA	NA	TRBJ1-2	TRBV20-1	CSARGGTYGYTF	TGCAGTGCTAGAGGCGGGACCTATGGCTACACCTTC
NA	NA	TRBJ1-6	TRBV2	CASSPEQEINSPLHF	TGTGCCAGCAGTCCAGAACAGGAAATCAATTCACCCCTCCACTTT
NA	few	TRBJ1-5	TRBV3-1	CASSQVGQPQHF	TGTGCCAGCAGCCAGGTGGGTCAGCCCCAGCATTTT
NA	NA	TRBJ1-2	TRBV29-1	CSAEGGINYGYTF	TGCAGCGCCGAGGGGGGAATTAACTATGGCTACACCTTC
TRBD2	NA	TRBJ2-5	TRBV2	CASRMLAGEETQYF	TGTGCCAGCCGGATGCTAGCGGGGGAAGAGACCCAGTACTTC
NA	once	TRBJ2-4	TRBV11-2	CASSLRLIQYF	TGTGCCAGCAGCTTACGGCTCATTCAGTACTTC
NA	NA	TRBJ1-1	TRBV12-3/TRBV12-4	CASSLSAETEAFF	TGTGCCAGCAGTTTATCGGCCGAGACTGAAGCTTTCTTT
NA	NA	TRBJ2-1	TRBV14	CASSHNYNEQFF	TGTGCCAGCAGCCATAATTACAATGAGCAGTTCTTC
NA	NA	TRBJ2-3	TRBV7-3	CASSSTPSTDTQYF	TGTGCCAGCAGCTCAACACCTTCCACAGATACGCAGTATTTT
NA	NA	TRBJ1-2	TRBV15	CATSRDRDLGYTF	TGTGCCACCAGCAGAGACAGGGATCTTGGCTACACCTTC